The 11 T cell receptor beta chains below were found in one sample sequenced in a study of T cells after yellow fever vaccination. MiXCR was run by TCRdb on the 5' RACE reads, yielding one entry per CDR3 protein. The data hold about 170,000 distinct CDR3 sequences, with roughly 6.4% observed a single time. The sample here was CD4+ T cells sorted from PBMCs, taken on the day of the first yellow fever vaccination. These receptors were collected from a man aged 18 to 30 who received the YFV17D yellow fever vaccine.

This chain joins TRBV7-9 and TRBJ1-4; maybe TRBD1 (6 bases). The CDR3 is made up of 17 amino acids. The germline V gene has CDR1 SEHNR and CDR2 FQNEAQ (reference sequence). V shed 5 bases and J shed 8 bases, with 24 bases lying between them. Written as DNA, the CDR3 is TGTGCCAGCAGCCCTTTGGACGACCGGGACAAAGGAGAAAAACTGTTTTTT. Amino acids: CASSPLDDRDKGEKLFF.

This clonotype was found many times. V and J are TRBV2 and TRBJ1-5; the D gene is possibly TRBD1 (5 bases). The CDR3 contains 12 residues. The germline CDR1 and CDR2 sequences are SNHLY and FYNNEI. The V gene lost 8 bases and the J gene lost 7 bases, with 12 bases spanning the gap. CDR3 in amino acids: CASSRVTQPQHF. CDR3 sequence (DNA): TGTGCCAGCTCCAGGGTAACCCAGCCCCAGCATTTT. Together with reference TRBV2 and TRBJ1-5, the CDR3 gives the full variable domain: EPEVTQTPSHQVTQMGQEVILRCVPISNHLYFYWYRQILGQKVEFLVSFYNNEISEKSEIFDDQFSVERPDGSNFTLKIRSTKLEDSAMYFCASSRVTQPQHFGDGTRLSIL.

This clonotype was seen many times. The V and J genes are TRBV7-6 and TRBJ2-3, with D tentatively TRBD2 (5 bases). Germline CDR1 reads SGHVS; CDR2 reads FNYEAQ. With 1 base removed from V and 4 bases from J, the gap between germline ends came to 6 bases. This CDR3 comprises 13 residues. The CDR3 is CASSLGRADTQYF. CDR3 coding DNA: TGTGCCAGCAGCTTAGGGCGGGCAGATACGCAGTATTTT.

The J gene is TRBJ1-1, the V gene TRBV20-1; D may be TRBD1 (6 bases). Germline V gene data show CDR1 as DFQATT and CDR2 as SNEGSKA (reference sequence). CDR3 length: 12 amino acids. Trimming removed 3 bases from V and 5 bases from J, with 10 bases in between. CDR3 sequence reads: CSASVTGTEAFF. CDR3 bases: TGCAGTGCTAGCGTTACAGGGACTGAAGCTTTCTTT.

A few counts support this clonotype. The CDR3 nucleotides are TGCAGTGCCCCGGGACTAGCGGGGGGCCCCAATACGCAGTATTTT. Its protein product is CSAPGLAGGPNTQYF. The V gene is TRBV20-1, the J gene TRBJ2-3, with TRBD2 identical over 15 bases. This CDR3 comprises 15 residues. The germline V gene has CDR1 DFQATT and CDR2 SNEGSKA (reference sequence). Germline trimming cut 6 bases from V and 7 bases from J; bases unmatched to any gene: 8.

This clonotype was observed a few times. At one end, the junction sequence differs from germline, possibly due to a read error. The CDR3 sequence is CAGSAQGPVSSPLHF. The DNA for the CDR3 is TGTGCCGGCAGCGCACAGGGGCCCGTAAGTTCACCCCTCCACTTT. The rearrangement joins TRBV7-9 to TRBJ1-6, with 7 bases fitting TRBD1. The CDR3 consists of 15 residues. The germline V gene encodes CDR1 SEHNR and CDR2 FQNEAQ (reference sequence).

The V call is TRBV6-1, the J call TRBJ2-5, with TRBD2 as a possible D gene (6 bases). Germline V gene sequence: CDR1 MNHNS, CDR2 SASEGT. CDR3 size: 14 residues. V gave up 7 bases and J gave up 4 bases, with 16 bases separating them. The CDR3 DNA reads TGTGCCAGCACCCCCCGGGGAGGAGGAGAGACCCAGTACTTC. Residues: CASTPRGGGETQYF.

This clonotype came up a few times. The J gene is TRBJ2-1, the V gene TRBV12-3 or TRBV12-4, with 10 bases aligning to TRBD2. Trimming took 2 bases from V and 2 from J; bases not matched to a gene: 3. This CDR3 comprises 16 residues. The CDR3 region has the DNA TGTGCCAGCAGTTTACCTAGCGGGGGCCCCTACAATGAGCAGTTCTTC. This gives the protein CASSLPSGGPYNEQFF.

The chain uses TRBV7-8 and TRBJ2-7; D remains unclear. The V and J ends lost 2 bases and 1 base respectively, with 9 bases between them. The CDR3 sequence is 14 residues long. Germline-derived CDR1 and CDR2 are SGHVS and FQNEAQ. CDR3 in DNA: TGTGCCAGCAGCTTAAACGCTAGATCCTACGAGCAGTACTTC. Its translation: CASSLNARSYEQYF.

The genes are TRBV7-3 and TRBJ2-1; weak D call: TRBD2 (6 bases). Trimming took off 0 bases at V and 8 bases at J, with 11 bases between the two ends. Germline-derived CDR1 and CDR2 are SGHTA and FQGTGA. The CDR3 extends over 14 amino acids. The CDR3 sequence is CASSLTAGRHEQFF. DNA of the CDR3: TGTGCCAGCAGCTTAACGGCAGGGAGGCATGAGCAGTTCTTC.

This clonotype came up many times. The chain employs TRBV4-1 and TRBJ2-7; D is uncertain. Germline V gene data show CDR1 as MGHRA and CDR2 as YSYEKL. Trimming cost V 1 base and J 7 bases, with 20 bases left between them. The CDR3 runs 16 residues. This chain's CDR3 is CASSQAPTTLEREQYF. In DNA, the CDR3 is TGCGCCAGCAGCCAAGCCCCGACGACTCTCGAAAGGGAGCAGTACTTC.